One T cell receptor beta chain is described in this entry. The antigen is unknown. A TCRbeta library incorporating unique molecular identifiers was prepared. TCRdb processed the PCR reads anew with MiXCR; each CDR3 protein has one entry. Counted here are 120,000 to 150,000 distinct CDR3 sequences, around 9% occurring once; the ten biggest clones make up roughly 20%. This sample is part of a study of T-cell reconstitution after alpha-beta-depleted transplantation in children. The ends were cut back, 3 bases at V and 1 base at J, with 7 bases in the middle. Germline V gene lookup returns CDR1 KGHSH and CDR2 LQKENI. The CDR3 has 14 residues. Findings of the study overall: There were some patients whose high TCRbeta diversity at day 60 came from surviving recipient T cells and thymic progenitors. About two months after transplant, alpha-beta T cells reportedly came from several hundred expanded graft clones. Newly made T cells mostly supplied T-cell counts and diversity one year after transplant.

The chain couples TRBV18 to TRBJ1-5; TRBD1 is a possible D gene (5 bases). The receptor comes from a female patient aged 2-9 years who had a stem cell transplant for congenital amegakaryocytic thrombocytopenia, so the T cells may come from the graft donor. The material was PBMCs, mostly from graft donor cells, obtained 180 days after TCRalphabeta/CD19-depleted stem cell transplant. The CDR3 sequence is CASSPNRSNQPQHF. The CDR3 DNA sequence: TGTGCCAGCTCACCGAACAGGAGCAATCAGCCCCAGCATTTT.